The next 14 T cell receptor beta chains were all read from a single sample in a study of blood T cells in healthy people across ages. A second about 6 to 12 cycle PCR used barcoded and J-beta primers. A single record per CDR3 protein comes from TCRdb applying MiXCR to the 5' RACE reads. The repertoire has 550,000 to 800,000 distinct CDR3 sequences, 32% of them found once; the top ten carry approximately 15%. Sequencing was done on a sample of blood. The receptor source for this set is a woman aged 80 or older in good health.

This clonotype was picked up many times. The chain links TRBV7-3 to TRBJ2-3; D is unresolved. The CDR3 is made up of 16 amino acids. Trimming shortened V by 5 bases and J by 3 bases, and 18 bases separated the two germline ends. Germline V gene data show CDR1 as SGHTA and CDR2 as FQGTGA. The CDR3 nucleotides are TGTGCCAGCAGCCCAACATCCGGGCTAGGGACAGATACGCAGTATTTT. It is translated as CASSPTSGLGTDTQYF.

The chain couples TRBV14 to TRBJ2-5; the match to TRBD1 covers 9 bases. CDR1 is SGHDN, CDR2 FVKESK, per germline. Trimming at V came to 1 base and at J to 5 bases, leaving 5 bases not matched to a gene. This CDR3 comprises 15 residues. The CDR3 region is CASSQGTGVSETQYF. The CDR3 coding sequence is TGTGCCAGCAGCCAAGGGACAGGGGTTTCGGAGACCCAGTACTTC.

This clonotype was seen at least ten times. This sequence joins TRBV20-1 and TRBJ2-1, with 7 bases aligning to TRBD2. Unmatched junction bases numbered 6, after V lost 5 bases and J lost 5 bases. Germline lookup yields CDR1 DFQATT and CDR2 SNEGSKA (reference sequence). CDR3 length: 13 amino acids. CDR3 DNA: TGCAGTGCTTTACGGGGGGTCGACAATGAGCAGTTCTTC. It specifies CSALRGVDNEQFF.

This clonotype was recorded a few times. With a much larger clone just one base away, this may be a read error. V and J are TRBV12-3 or TRBV12-4 and TRBJ2-4, with TRBD2 identical over 7 bases. Unmatched junction bases numbered 5, after V lost 3 bases and J lost 3 bases. CDR3 length: 15 residues. The CDR3 DNA sequence: TGTGCCAGCAGTTTCGGGGGGACGGTCAAAAACATTCAGTACTTC. Its protein product is CASSFGGTVKNIQYF.

This clonotype was detected ten times or more. The chain recombines TRBV7-3 with TRBJ1-2; possible D gene TRBD1, 5 bases. The CDR3 runs to 13 residues. Germline V gene sequence: CDR1 SGHTA, CDR2 FQGTGA. With 4 bases removed from V and 6 bases from J, the gap between germline ends came to 12 bases. CDR3 bases: TGTGCCAGCAGCTCCTTCCAGGGACATGGCTACACCTTC. Translating gives CASSSFQGHGYTF.

The table lists this clonotype with many counts. V usage is TRBV7-3 and J usage is TRBJ2-5; D gene uncertain. Between the trimmed V and J ends, which lost 2 bases and 5 bases, there was a span of 9 bases. Per the germline V gene, CDR1 is SGHTA and CDR2 is FQGTGA. The CDR3 loop spans 13 amino acids. The CDR3 DNA reads as TGTGCCAGCAGCTTATCAAATTTGGAGACCCAGTACTTC. Translation gives CASSLSNLETQYF.

This clonotype has ten or more counts. The chain recombines TRBV18 with TRBJ2-7, with D tentatively TRBD1 (5 bases). The CDR3 totals 13 residues. Trimming cost V 3 bases and J 3 bases, with 9 bases left between them. Germline CDR1 is KGHSH and CDR2 is LQKENI. The CDR3 region is CASSPLTDYEQYF. CDR3 DNA sequence: TGTGCCAGCTCACCTCTGACAGACTACGAGCAGTACTTC.

At least ten counts were recorded for this clonotype. V gene TRBV3-1 combines with J gene TRBJ1-5; D is unclear. The CDR3 covers 16 residues. Germline V lookup: CDR1 LGHDT, CDR2 YNNKEL (reference sequence). Trimming took 1 base from V and 4 from J, leaving 14 bases between them. The CDR3 spells CASSQGLGKANQPQHF. The CDR3 DNA is TGTGCCAGCAGCCAAGGTCTTGGCAAAGCGAATCAGCCCCAGCATTTT. The full variable domain, rest sourced from reference TRBV3-1 and TRBJ1-5, is DTAVSQTPKYLVTQMGNDKSIKCEQNLGHDTMYWYKQDSKKFLKIMFSYNNKELIINETVPNRFSPKSPDKAHLNLHINSLELGDSAVYFCASSQGLGKANQPQHFGDGTRLSIL.

The chain recombines TRBV20-1 with TRBJ1-2, with 8 bases fitting TRBD1. The CDR3 has 14 residues. Per the germline V gene, CDR1 is DFQATT and CDR2 is SNEGSKA (reference sequence). J lost 8 bases, V lost 3 bases, and 11 bases had no gene match. Here the CDR3 DNA reads TGCAGTGCTAGCGCGGACAGGGCAGGTTGGGGCTACACCTTC. Its protein product is CSASADRAGWGYTF.

The chain employs TRBV30 and TRBJ1-5; tentative D call: TRBD1 (5 bases). The CDR3 length is 15 residues. Trimming cost V 5 bases and J 7 bases, with 21 bases left between them. CDR1 and CDR2 (germline): GTSNPN, SVGIG (reference sequence). CDR3 amino acids: CAWSGGQGGDQPQHF. The CDR3 DNA sequence: TGTGCCTGGTCCGGCGGTCAGGGAGGGGACCAGCCCCAGCATTTT.

In its sample, this clonotype was seen many times. The rearrangement links TRBV6-5 to TRBJ2-5; 10 bases map to TRBD2. V trimming: 6 bases; J trimming: 4 bases; junction bases outside the gene matches: 5. Germline V CDR1 and CDR2: MNHEY, SVGAGI. This CDR3 is 14 amino acids long. In nucleotides, the CDR3 is TGTGCCAGCAGCAAAGCGGGGGGGCGAGAGACCCAGTACTTC. It yields the protein CASSKAGGRETQYF.

This clonotype was detected ten times or more. Just one base apart from a much larger clone, this may be a read error. This rearrangement joins TRBV12-3 or TRBV12-4 to TRBJ2-5, with a tentative D call TRBD1 (6 bases). The CDR3 spans 14 residues. V was shortened by 4 bases and J by 4 bases, with 13 bases between the two germline ends. The CDR3 loop reads CASSSTQTGETQYF. CDR3 in DNA: TGTGCCAGCAGTTCCACACAGACAGGAGAGACCCAGTACTTC.

This clonotype was seen many times. The rearrangement links TRBV5-1 to TRBJ1-1; possibly TRBD1 for D (5 bases). V dropped 0 bases and J dropped 4 bases, with 16 bases sitting between them. CDR1 is SGHRS and CDR2 is YFSETQ in the germline V gene. CDR3 size: 16 residues. The CDR3 region has the DNA TGCGCCAGCAGCTTGGATGGCAGGGTTTCGGGCACTGAAGCTTTCTTT. It specifies CASSLDGRVSGTEAFF.

This clonotype was seen repeatedly, ten times or more. V usage is TRBV7-3 and J usage is TRBJ1-2; D is uncertain. This CDR3 spans 13 amino acids. Germline CDR1 reads SGHTA; CDR2 reads FQGTGA. Trimming removed 0 bases at V and 7 bases at J, with 9 bases between. The CDR3: CASSLTPAGGYTF. CDR3 DNA: TGTGCCAGCAGCTTAACCCCTGCGGGTGGCTACACCTTC.